Presented here are 9 T cell receptor beta chains from one specimen sequenced in a study of T cell changes during pregnancy in multiple sclerosis. Method: immunoSEQ multiplex PCR; TCRdb's copy keeps in-frame clones and lacks some. The sample contains 70,000 to 95,000 clones, 93% of which appear only once. Sequenced material: peripheral blood, taken in the second trimester of pregnancy. These TCRs come from a female donor with multiple sclerosis, enrolled in a pregnancy study.

V usage is TRBV15 and J usage is TRBJ1-5, with TRBD1 as a possible D gene (5 bases). The ends were cut back, 0 bases at V and 9 bases at J, with 15 bases in the middle. CDR3 size: 15 residues. Germline V gives CDR1 LNHNV, CDR2 YYDKDF (reference sequence). The CDR3 DNA reads as TGTGCCACCAGCAGAGAAGGGGCACCGGGGGGGCCCCAGCATTTT. Translated, it gives CATSREGAPGGPQHF.

The CDR3 reads CAISVRGEETQYF. The CDR3 bases are TGTGCCATCAGCGTCCGGGGGGAAGAGACCCAGTACTTC. This rearrangement joins TRBV10-3 to TRBJ2-5, with 7 bases identical to TRBD2. The CDR3 sequence is 13 residues long. V shed 6 bases and J 3 bases; nucleotides not matched to a gene: 4. CDR1 is ENHRY, CDR2 SYGVKD, per germline.

The rearrangement uses TRBV9 and TRBJ2-1; 9 bases agree with TRBD2. Germline-derived CDR1 and CDR2 are SGDLS and YYNGEE. V gave up 1 base and J gave up 2 bases; unmatched junction bases: 16. This CDR3 has 20 residues. The CDR3 spells CASSVNPGLAREFTYNEQFF. CDR3 nucleotides: TGTGCCAGCAGCGTAAATCCAGGACTAGCGCGTGAATTTACCTACAATGAGCAGTTCTTC.

This rearrangement joins TRBV29-1 to TRBJ2-3; D is uncertain. CDR3 length: 12 residues. In germline, CDR1 is SQVTM, CDR2 ANQGSEA. V was shortened by 6 bases and J by 4 bases, with 11 bases between the two germline ends. The CDR3 loop reads CSVKSTADTQYF. The CDR3 coding sequence is TGCAGCGTGAAGTCCACGGCAGATACGCAGTATTTT.

The rearrangement joins TRBV14 to TRBJ1-3, with unresolved D. Germline V CDR1 and CDR2: SGHDN, FVKESK. This CDR3 is built from 13 residues. Trimming took 4 bases from V and 3 from J, leaving 7 bases between them. This chain's CDR3 is CASSRPGGNTIYF. CDR3 bases: TGTGCCAGCAGCCGGCCAGGTGGAAACACCATATATTTT.

The rearrangement joins TRBV14 to TRBJ1-6; D is uncertain. Germline loops: CDR1 SGHDN, CDR2 FVKESK. The CDR3 has 15 residues. V shed 0 bases and J shed 10 bases, with 13 bases lying between them. CDR3 DNA: TGTGCCAGCAGCCAAGATTCGGGGTTTATCTCACCCCTCCACTTT. This translates into CASSQDSGFISPLHF.

CDR3 DNA: TGTGCCAGCAGTTTTTTGACAGGGGGCTATGAGCAGTACTTC. This codes for CASSFLTGGYEQYF. The chain uses TRBV6-5 and TRBJ2-7, with TRBD1 identical over 10 bases. V dropped 4 bases and J dropped 7; count of bases not matched to a gene: 7. The CDR3 covers 14 residues. CDR1 is MNHEY, CDR2 SVGAGI, per germline.

The gene calls are TRBV7-2 and TRBJ2-7; 9 nucleotides align to TRBD2. After removal of 5 bases from V and 3 bases from J, the junction contained 5 bases not matched to a gene. CDR1 is SGHTA and CDR2 is FQGNSA in the germline V gene. The CDR3 totals 14 residues. DNA of the CDR3: TGTGCCAGCAGCCCGACAGCGGGAGGCTACGAGCAGTACTTC. Protein: CASSPTAGGYEQYF.

The chain has TRBV9 and TRBJ1-2; the D gene is possibly TRBD1 (6 bases). Germline CDR1 SGDLS, CDR2 YYNGEE. V shed 4 bases and J shed 4 bases, with 17 bases lying between them. The CDR3 covers 15 residues. The CDR3 DNA follows: TGTGCCAGCAGCTTGGGGACAACTAGTGCCTATGGCTACACCTTC. This sequence encodes CASSLGTTSAYGYTF.